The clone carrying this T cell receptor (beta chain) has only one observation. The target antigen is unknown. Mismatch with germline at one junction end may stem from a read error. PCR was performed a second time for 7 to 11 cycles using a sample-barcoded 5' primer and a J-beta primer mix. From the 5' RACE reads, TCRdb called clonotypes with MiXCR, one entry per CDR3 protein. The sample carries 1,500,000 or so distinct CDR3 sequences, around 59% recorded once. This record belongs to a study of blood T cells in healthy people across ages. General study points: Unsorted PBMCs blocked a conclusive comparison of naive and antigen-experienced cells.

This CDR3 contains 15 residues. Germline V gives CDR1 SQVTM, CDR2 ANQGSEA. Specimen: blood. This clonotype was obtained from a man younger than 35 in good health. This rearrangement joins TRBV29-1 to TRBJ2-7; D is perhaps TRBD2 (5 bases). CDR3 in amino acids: CSVETGKANSDEQYF. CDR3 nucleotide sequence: TGCAGCGTTGAAACCGGGAAGGCCAACTCCGACGAGCAGTACTTC.